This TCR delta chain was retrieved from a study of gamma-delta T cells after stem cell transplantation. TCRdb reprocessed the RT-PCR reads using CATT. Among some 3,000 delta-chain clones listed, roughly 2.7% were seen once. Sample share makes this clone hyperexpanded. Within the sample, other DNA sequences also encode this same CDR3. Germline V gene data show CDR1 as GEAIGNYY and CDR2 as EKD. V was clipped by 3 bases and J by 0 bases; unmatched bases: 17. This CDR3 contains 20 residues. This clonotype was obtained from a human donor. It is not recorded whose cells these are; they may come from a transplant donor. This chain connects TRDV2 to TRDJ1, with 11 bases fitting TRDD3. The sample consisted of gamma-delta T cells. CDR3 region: CACDLVLGDNNAPYTDKLIF. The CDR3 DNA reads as TGTGCCTGTGACCTAGTACTGGGGGATAATAATGCCCCCTACACCGATAAACTCATCTTT.